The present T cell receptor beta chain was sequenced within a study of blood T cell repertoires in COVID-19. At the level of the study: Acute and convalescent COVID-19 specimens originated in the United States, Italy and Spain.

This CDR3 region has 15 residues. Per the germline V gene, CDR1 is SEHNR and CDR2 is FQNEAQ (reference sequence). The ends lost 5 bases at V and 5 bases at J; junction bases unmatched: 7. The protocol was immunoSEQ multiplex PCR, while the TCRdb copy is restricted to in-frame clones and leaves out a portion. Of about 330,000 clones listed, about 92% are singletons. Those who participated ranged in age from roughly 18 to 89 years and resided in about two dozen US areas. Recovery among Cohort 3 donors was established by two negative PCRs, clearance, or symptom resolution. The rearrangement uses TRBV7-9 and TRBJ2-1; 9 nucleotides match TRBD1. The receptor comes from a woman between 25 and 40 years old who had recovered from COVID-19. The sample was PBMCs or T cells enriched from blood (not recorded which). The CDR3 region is CASSTRTGVDNEQFF. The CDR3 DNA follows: TGTGCCAGCAGCACCCGGACAGGGGTTGACAATGAGCAGTTCTTC.